What follows are 18 T cell receptor beta chains derived from one specimen sequenced in a study of T cell changes during pregnancy in multiple sclerosis. Sequencing used immunoSEQ multiplex PCR; TCRdb keeps in-frame clones, though not all of them. The table includes around 30,000 clones, roughly 90% detected once. The sequencing used CD8+ T cells from peripheral blood mononuclear cells, collected before pregnancy. The receptors derive from a female donor with multiple sclerosis, enrolled in a pregnancy study.

The chain carries TRBV27 and TRBJ1-1, with D hard to call. Germline V lookup: CDR1 MNHEY, CDR2 SMNVEV (reference sequence). The V end lost 0 bases, the J end lost 5 bases, and 7 bases lay between the germline ends. The CDR3 totals 13 residues. CDR3 DNA sequence: TGTGCCAGCAGTTTATCTAAGAGGACTGAAGCTTTCTTT. Its translation: CASSLSKRTEAFF.

This chain links TRBV10-3 with TRBJ1-4; the D is unclear. Trimming left V 2 bases short and J 5 bases short, with 15 bases between. Germline V CDR1 and CDR2: ENHRY, SYGVKD. The CDR3 extends over 16 amino acids. This chain's CDR3 is CAISETDSGVNEKLFF. DNA of the CDR3: TGTGCCATCAGTGAGACCGACTCCGGGGTAAATGAAAAACTGTTTTTT.

J is TRBJ2-4 and V is TRBV25-1; 10 bases align to TRBD1. The germline CDR1 and CDR2 sequences are MGHDK and SYGVNS. This CDR3 is 18 amino acids long. V trimming: 1 base; J trimming: 0 bases; junction bases outside the gene matches: 6. This CDR3 is CASSEWGTGEVAKNIQYF. The DNA of the CDR3 is TGTGCCAGCAGTGAATGGGGGACAGGGGAAGTAGCCAAAAACATTCAGTACTTC.

This chain connects TRBV7-9 to TRBJ1-4; unclear D gene. V lost 2 bases and J lost 0, with 10 bases in between. Germline V gene sequence: CDR1 SEHNR, CDR2 FQNEAQ (reference sequence). This CDR3 contains 16 residues. CDR3 in DNA: TGTGCCAGCAGCTTATCGGAGTATGCAACTAATGAAAAACTGTTTTTT. Protein product: CASSLSEYATNEKLFF.

This rearrangement joins TRBV9 to TRBJ1-6; 8 bases are shared with TRBD1. Germline trimming cut 4 bases from V and 5 bases from J; bases unmatched to any gene: 2. The CDR3 contains 14 residues. CDR1 is SGDLS, CDR2 YYNGEE, per germline. The CDR3 reads CASSSTGDNSPLHF. The CDR3 coding sequence is TGTGCCAGCAGCTCGACAGGGGATAATTCACCCCTCCACTTT.

V usage is TRBV27 and J usage is TRBJ2-1, with 9 bases aligning to TRBD2. V lost 0 bases to trimming and J lost 6 bases; unmatched junction nucleotides: 6. The CDR3 is 16 amino acids. Germline V gene data show CDR1 as MNHEY and CDR2 as SMNVEV (reference sequence). The CDR3 sequence: CASSLSWAGGPNEQFF. The CDR3 DNA sequence: TGTGCCAGCAGTTTATCCTGGGCGGGAGGGCCCAATGAGCAGTTCTTC.

V usage is TRBV7-2 and J usage is TRBJ2-7; TRBD2 agrees at 7 bases. CDR1 and CDR2 (germline): SGHTA, FQGNSA. The CDR3 loop spans 12 amino acids. The trim removed 4 bases at V and 6 bases at J, leaving 3 bases unmatched. CDR3 nucleotides: TGTGCCAGCAGCTGGACTAGTTCCGAGCAGTACTTC. Protein product: CASSWTSSEQYF.

This chain links TRBV28 with TRBJ2-7; possibly TRBD1 for D (6 bases). The ends were cut back, 6 bases at V and 5 bases at J, with 17 bases in the middle. The CDR3 is 14 residues long. The germline CDR1 and CDR2 sequences are MDHEN and SYDVKM. The CDR3 DNA is TGTGCCAGCAGCCCAACAGGGCTGATCCACGAGCAGTACTTC. Its protein is CASSPTGLIHEQYF.

The rearrangement uses TRBV11-2 and TRBJ2-1; TRBD2 matches at 11 bases. Germline CDR1 reads SGHAT; CDR2 reads FQNNGV. J lost 9 bases, V lost 5 bases, and 9 bases had no gene match. This CDR3 is built from 15 residues. CDR3 region: CASSRISGGASEQFF. In DNA, the CDR3 is TGTGCCAGCAGCCGAATTAGCGGGGGGGCCAGTGAGCAGTTCTTC.

The V call is TRBV7-3, the J call TRBJ2-2; D is unclear. CDR1 and CDR2 (germline): SGHTA, FQGTGA. The CDR3 is 12 residues long. V was clipped by 5 bases and J by 6 bases, with 7 bases between them. This chain's CDR3 is CASSPRSGELFF. As DNA, the CDR3 is TGTGCCAGCAGCCCGAGGTCCGGGGAGCTGTTTTTT.

The V gene is TRBV11-2, the J gene TRBJ2-1; 12 bases are a match to TRBD2. Looked up from germline, CDR1 is SGHAT and CDR2 is FQNNGV. This CDR3 contains 16 residues. V was clipped by 5 bases and J by 4 bases; unmatched bases: 6. CDR3 residues: CASSATSGSLYNEQFF. The CDR3 region has the DNA TGTGCCAGCAGCGCGACTAGCGGGAGTTTATACAATGAGCAGTTCTTC.

The V call is TRBV7-9, the J call TRBJ2-3, with D uncertain. Germline-derived CDR1 and CDR2 are SEHNR and FQNEAQ (reference sequence). CDR3 size: 12 residues. The V gene lost 5 bases and the J gene lost 4 bases, with 7 bases spanning the gap. CDR3 region: CASSPIPDTQYF. In DNA form, the CDR3 reads TGTGCCAGCAGCCCTATTCCAGATACGCAGTATTTT.

The V call is TRBV27, the J call TRBJ2-2; 8 nucleotides match TRBD1. After removal of 3 bases from V and 3 bases from J, the junction contained 3 bases not matched to a gene. Looked up from germline, CDR1 is MNHEY and CDR2 is SMNVEV (reference sequence). The CDR3 runs 15 residues. CDR3 amino acids: CASSFETGDTGELFF. CDR3 bases: TGTGCCAGCAGTTTTGAGACAGGGGACACCGGGGAGCTGTTTTTT.

The genes are TRBV4-3 and TRBJ2-5; TRBD1 agrees at 9 bases. The J segment lost 4 bases and the V segment lost 0 bases, leaving 6 bases of the junction unmatched. CDR1 and CDR2 from the germline V gene are LGHNA and YSLEER. The CDR3 extends over 16 amino acids. The CDR3 sequence is CASSQEGQGIGETQYF. The CDR3 nucleotides are TGCGCCAGCAGCCAAGAGGGACAGGGCATAGGAGAGACCCAGTACTTC.

The chain combines TRBV18 with TRBJ2-3, with 10 bases matching TRBD1. Trimming cost V 5 bases and J 2 bases; bases outside gene matches: 10. Germline loops: CDR1 KGHSH, CDR2 LQKENI. The CDR3 consists of 17 residues. CDR3 residues: CASSDFDRGRYTDTQYF. The CDR3 DNA sequence: TGTGCCAGCTCAGACTTTGACAGGGGGCGATACACAGATACGCAGTATTTT.

The rearrangement links TRBV13 to TRBJ2-1, with unresolved D. Trimming cost V 4 bases and J 7 bases, with 17 bases left between them. The CDR3 runs to 15 residues. CDR1 is PRHDT, CDR2 FYEKMQ, per germline (reference sequence). CDR3 sequence: CASSSILEYPNEQFF. As DNA, the CDR3 is TGTGCCAGCAGCTCCATCCTAGAGTACCCAAATGAGCAGTTCTTC.

In this sample, this clone turned up once. The chain combines TRBV27 with TRBJ2-1; 13 nucleotides line up with TRBD2. With V trimmed by 1 base and J by 0 bases, 6 bases remained unmatched. This CDR3 contains 19 residues. CDR1 is MNHEY and CDR2 is SMNVEV in the germline V gene (reference sequence). The CDR3 sequence: CASSLFGTSGTSSYNEQFF. CDR3 nucleotide sequence: TGTGCCAGCAGTTTATTTGGGACTAGCGGGACGAGCTCCTACAATGAGCAGTTCTTC.

This rearrangement joins TRBV12-5 to TRBJ2-1, with D unresolved. Germline V gene data show CDR1 as LGHNT and CDR2 as FRNRAP. CDR3 length: 12 amino acids. V was trimmed by 2 bases and J by 7 bases, leaving 6 bases between them. CDR3: CASGLWANEQFF. DNA for the CDR3: TGTGCTAGTGGTTTGTGGGCGAATGAGCAGTTCTTC.